This T cell receptor (beta chain) comes out of a study of shared clonotypes between healthy human individuals. Whole-study context: The study used three CD4 naive, three CD4 memory, two CD8 naive and one CD8 memory plate per donor. Study-level results: Memory subsets generally showed smaller estimated richness than naive subsets did. Non-shared clonotypes had lower generation probabilities than those shared by all four donors.

The CDR3 has 15 residues. Germline V lookup: CDR1 MNHEY, CDR2 SMNVEV (reference sequence). V gave up 0 bases and J gave up 7 bases; unmatched junction bases: 4. Naive CD8 cells lacked CD45RO, underwent positive selection for CCR7 and left out terminally differentiated effector memory CD45RA+ cells. As to this clone: Its specificity is unknown. Other DNA sequences in this specimen translate into the identical CDR3.

The method was immunoSEQ multiplex PCR; TCRdb's version includes in-frame clones alone and lacks a portion of them. The table shows about 2 million clones, with 85% to 95% occurring only once. V is TRBV27 and J is TRBJ2-7, with 12 positions matching TRBD1. The sequencing input was naive CD8+ T cells sorted from blood. The source of this sequence is a young man in good health. CDR3 bases: TGTGCCAGCAGTTTATCAGGGACAGGGGGCTTTGAGCAGTACTTC. Translation: CASSLSGTGGFEQYF.